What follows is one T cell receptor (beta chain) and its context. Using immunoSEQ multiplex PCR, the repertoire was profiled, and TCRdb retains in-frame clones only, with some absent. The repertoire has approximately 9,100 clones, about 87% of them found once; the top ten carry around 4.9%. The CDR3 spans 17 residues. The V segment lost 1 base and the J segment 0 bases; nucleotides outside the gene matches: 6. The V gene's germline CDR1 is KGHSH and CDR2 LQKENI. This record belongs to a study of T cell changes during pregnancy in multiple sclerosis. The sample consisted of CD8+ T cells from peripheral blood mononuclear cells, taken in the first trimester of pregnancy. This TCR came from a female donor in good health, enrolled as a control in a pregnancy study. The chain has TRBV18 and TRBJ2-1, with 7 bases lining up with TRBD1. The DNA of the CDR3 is TGTGCCAGCTCACCACTCAGGGGGTATCGCTCCTACAATGAGCAGTTCTTC. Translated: CASSPLRGYRSYNEQFF.